Listed here are 17 T cell receptor beta chains from one sample, sequenced in a study of neoadjuvant nivolumab and ipilimumab in lung cancer. The table came from immunoSEQ multiplex PCR; TCRdb's copy has only in-frame clones and leaves some out. The table records 44,000 or so clones, roughly 91% of them present only once. The specimen comprised blood, sampled before neoadjuvant nivolumab, alone or with ipilimumab. These TCRs come from an adult with non-small cell lung cancer. Some clones in this sample may be carry-over from other donors' samples.

This chain joins TRBV7-9 and TRBJ2-1; 9 bases align to TRBD2. Germline lookup yields CDR1 SEHNR and CDR2 FQNEAQ (reference sequence). CDR3 length: 14 residues. With V trimmed by 6 bases and J by 5 bases, 5 bases remained unmatched. CDR3 DNA: TGTGCCAGCAGATTACTAGCGGGTAACAATGAGCAGTTCTTC. It codes for CASRLLAGNNEQFF.

J is TRBJ1-5 and V is TRBV15; possible D gene TRBD1, 5 bases. V was pared by 2 bases and J by 3 bases, with 11 bases between. The CDR3 has 15 residues. Germline values: CDR1 LNHNV, CDR2 YYDKDF (reference sequence). The CDR3 nucleotides are TGTGCCACCAGCAGACAGGGTTCTAACAATCAGCCCCAGCATTTT. Amino acids: CATSRQGSNNQPQHF.

The gene calls are TRBV30 and TRBJ2-3; D possibly corresponds to TRBD2 (6 bases). V lost 8 bases and J 3 bases, leaving 15 bases between the germline ends. The germline gives CDR1 GTSNPN, CDR2 SVGIG (reference sequence). The CDR3 totals 13 residues. This CDR3 reads CATRAEGTDTQYF. DNA of the CDR3: TGTGCCACAAGGGCGGAGGGGACAGATACGCAGTATTTT.

The gene calls are TRBV11-2 and TRBJ2-7, with D possibly being TRBD2 (5 bases). Germline lookup yields CDR1 SGHAT and CDR2 FQNNGV. The V end lost 1 base, the J end lost 3 bases, and 13 bases lay between the germline ends. The CDR3 is made up of 15 amino acids. The CDR3: CASSLVQIAGYEQYF. CDR3 nucleotide sequence: TGTGCCAGCAGCTTAGTGCAGATTGCGGGCTACGAGCAGTACTTC.

This clone was found a few times. The chain is built from TRBV27 and TRBJ2-7; D is undetermined. V lost 6 bases and J lost 1, with 7 bases in between. The germline CDR1 and CDR2 sequences are MNHEY and SMNVEV (reference sequence). The CDR3 has 12 amino acids. In DNA form, the CDR3 reads TGTGCCAGCAGAACGGGTTCCTACGAGCAGTACTTC. The encoded protein is CASRTGSYEQYF.

The V call is TRBV29-1, the J call TRBJ1-2; TRBD1 might be the D (5 bases). Trimming took off 6 bases at V and 3 bases at J, with 11 bases between the two ends. From germline, CDR1 is SQVTM and CDR2 ANQGSEA. This CDR3 comprises 12 residues. CDR3 region: CSVAPGDYGYTF. The CDR3 DNA reads TGCAGCGTAGCTCCGGGGGACTATGGCTACACCTTC.

The V gene is TRBV6-5, the J gene TRBJ2-3, with TRBD2 as a possible D gene (7 bases). The CDR3 covers 15 residues. In germline, CDR1 is MNHEY, CDR2 SVGAGI. Trimming took off 5 bases at V and 1 base at J, with 13 bases between the two ends. CDR3 sequence (DNA): TGTGCCAGCAGTCCTCGGGGGGCCGGCACAGATACGCAGTATTTT. Its protein is CASSPRGAGTDTQYF.

This clone has only one observation. This chain connects TRBV29-1 to TRBJ2-7; 10 positions match TRBD2. The CDR3 extends over 14 amino acids. Germline CDR1 SQVTM, CDR2 ANQGSEA. The V and J ends lost 3 bases and 3 bases, in that order; junction bases with no gene match: 5. CDR3 sequence reads: CSVDSGRAGYEQYF. The CDR3 DNA is TGCAGCGTTGACAGCGGGAGGGCTGGCTACGAGCAGTACTTC.

The chain has TRBV7-3 and TRBJ2-2, with 8 bases matching TRBD1. The trim removed 5 bases at V and 5 bases at J, leaving 7 bases unmatched. Germline V lookup: CDR1 SGHTA, CDR2 FQGTGA. The CDR3 is made up of 15 amino acids. CDR3 sequence reads: CASSEQGVWTGELFF. The DNA for the CDR3 is TGTGCCAGCAGCGAACAGGGGGTTTGGACCGGGGAGCTGTTTTTT.

The rearrangement links TRBV29-1 to TRBJ2-7; 12 nucleotides agree with TRBD1. The V gene's germline CDR1 is SQVTM and CDR2 ANQGSEA. V trimming: 3 bases; J trimming: 5 bases; junction bases outside the gene matches: 2. CDR3 length: 13 residues. CDR3 protein: CSVEGTGGHEQYF. DNA of the CDR3: TGCAGCGTTGAGGGGACAGGGGGCCACGAGCAGTACTTC.

The chain joins TRBV25-1 to TRBJ2-1; the match to TRBD2 covers 8 bases. J lost 10 bases, V lost 5 bases, and 7 bases had no gene match. CDR1 MGHDK and CDR2 SYGVNS come from the germline V gene. CDR3 length: 13 amino acids. The DNA of the CDR3 is TGTGCCAGCAGTTCGGGAGGGCTGCCCGAGCAGTTCTTC. It yields the protein CASSSGGLPEQFF.

The chain joins TRBV29-1 to TRBJ2-2; D may be TRBD1 (6 bases). V lost 8 bases, J lost 6 bases, and 10 bases lay in between. Germline CDR1 is SQVTM and CDR2 is ANQGSEA. This CDR3 contains 11 residues. CDR3 protein: CSYRVAGELFF. The CDR3 DNA is TGCAGCTACAGGGTCGCCGGGGAGCTGTTTTTT.

The J gene is TRBJ2-2, the V gene TRBV11-2; 8 bases align to TRBD2. Per germline, CDR1 SGHAT and CDR2 FQNNGV. This CDR3 region has 15 residues. V trimming: 6 bases; J trimming: 5 bases; junction bases outside the gene matches: 8. The CDR3 DNA follows: TGTGCCAGCAGTTATTTAGCGGGGACGACCGGGGAGCTGTTTTTT. It is translated as CASSYLAGTTGELFF.

The rearrangement uses TRBV4-2 and TRBJ2-2, with 9 bases that match TRBD2. The CDR3 sequence is 20 residues long. V was clipped by 0 bases and J by 2 bases; unmatched bases: 13. Germline loops: CDR1 LGHNA, CDR2 YNFKEQ. The CDR3 DNA follows: TGTGCCAGCAGCCAAGATTTAATAGCTAGCGGGACCCCAAACACCGGGGAGCTGTTTTTT. Its protein is CASSQDLIASGTPNTGELFF.

In its sample, this clone was seen once. V is TRBV5-1 and J is TRBJ2-3; 7 bases agree with TRBD1. Germline V gene data show CDR1 as SGHRS and CDR2 as YFSETQ. With V trimmed by 4 bases and J by 1 base, 3 bases remained unmatched. This CDR3 is 14 amino acids long. CDR3 nucleotide sequence: TGCGCCAGCAGCCCCGACAGGGGCACAGATACGCAGTATTTT. Its protein product is CASSPDRGTDTQYF.

In its sample, this clone was seen once. The junction differs from germline at one of its ends, possibly a read error. V gene TRBV18 combines with J gene TRBJ2-1; TRBD2 aligns across 12 bases. CDR1 and CDR2 from the germline V gene are KGHSH and LQKENI. The CDR3 runs 17 residues. CDR3 nucleotides: TGTGCCAGCTCCCCACGAGGACTAGCGGGAAATAGGAATGAGCAGTTCTTC. As protein: CASSPRGLAGNRNEQFF.

The chain couples TRBV5-4 to TRBJ2-5; D gene unclear. Deletions cut 0 bases from V and 2 bases from J, with 8 bases between. CDR1 is SGHNT, CDR2 YYREEE, per germline (reference sequence). The CDR3 totals 14 residues. The CDR3 region is CASSLAIGQETQYF. CDR3 sequence (DNA): TGTGCCAGCAGCTTGGCCATAGGTCAAGAGACCCAGTACTTC.